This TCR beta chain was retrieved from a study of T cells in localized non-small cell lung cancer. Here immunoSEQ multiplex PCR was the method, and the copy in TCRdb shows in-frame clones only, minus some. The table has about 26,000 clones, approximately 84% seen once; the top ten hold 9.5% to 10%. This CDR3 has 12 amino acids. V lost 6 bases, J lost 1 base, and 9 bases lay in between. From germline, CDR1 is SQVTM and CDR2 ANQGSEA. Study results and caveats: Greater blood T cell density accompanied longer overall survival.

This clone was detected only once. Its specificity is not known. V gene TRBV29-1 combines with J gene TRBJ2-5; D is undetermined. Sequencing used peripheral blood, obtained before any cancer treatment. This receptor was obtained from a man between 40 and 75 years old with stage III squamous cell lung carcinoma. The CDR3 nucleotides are TGCAGCGTAGGTCAAGCCCAAGAGACCCAGTACTTC. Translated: CSVGQAQETQYF.